Sequencing of this TCR beta chain was carried out in a study of cytomegalovirus exposure and HLA in healthy donors. General observations from the study: A later analysis, which compared TCR beta chains of equal frequency, found the HLA-associated ones more clonally expanded.

As for this clone: Antigen specificity is unknown.

PCR employed 60 Vbeta and 13 Jbeta primers. TCRdb's table, derived via immunoSEQ multiplex PCR, lists solely in-frame clones and lacks some. The sample shows about 110,000 clones, 65% to 75% of them seen only once. The CDR3 spans 18 residues. The V and J ends lost 2 bases and 3 bases, in that order; junction bases with no gene match: 13. Germline V gene lookup returns CDR1 MNHEY and CDR2 SMNVEV (reference sequence). The sequencing sample was made of PBMCs. This receptor was obtained from a female donor in good health and CMV-seronegative. The chain is built from TRBV27 and TRBJ2-1, with 7 bases lining up with TRBD1. The CDR3 protein is CASSLMGFGTAVYNEQFF. CDR3 nucleotide sequence: TGTGCCAGCAGTTTAATGGGTTTTGGGACAGCGGTCTACAATGAGCAGTTCTTC.